This T cell receptor beta chain was identified during a study of CD8 T cells in ankylosing spondylitis. MiXCR, run by TCRdb on the 5' RACE reads, gives a single entry per CDR3 protein. The data show 250,000 to 350,000 distinct CDR3 sequences, about 20% seen once. Study-wide findings and caveats: Disease-linked clones reportedly showed significant enrichment in matched ankylosing spondylitis synovial fluid. Blood from ankylosing spondylitis patients appeared to carry a characteristic roughly 8-variant TCR beta motif. Disease-linked clones proved CD8+ and comparatively uncommon in peripheral blood.

Between the trimmed V and J ends, which lost 3 bases and 3 bases, there was a span of 9 bases. This CDR3 is built from 13 residues. Germline CDR1 reads SEHNR; CDR2 reads FQNEAQ (reference sequence). This clonotype occurred a few times. Its antigen is unknown. Input material: blood, either unsorted or a sorted T cell fraction (not recorded which). This chain connects TRBV7-9 to TRBJ2-7; TRBD1 might be the D (5 bases). The source is a female donor with ankylosing spondylitis or in good health (not recorded which). The CDR3, as DNA: TGTGCCAGCAGCTTGGACAATGACTACGAGCAGTACTTC. This encodes CASSLDNDYEQYF.